Below are 4 T cell receptor beta chains sequenced from a single sample in a study of blood T cell repertoires in COVID-19. Assay used: immunoSEQ multiplex PCR; TCRdb lists only in-frame clones, some missing. The table records roughly 670,000 clones, approximately 90% of them present only once. Sequencing was done on a sample of peripheral blood. Receptors were obtained from a woman under 30 with acute or convalescent COVID-19.

The genes are TRBV4-1 and TRBJ2-5; D might be TRBD1 (5 bases). CDR1 and CDR2 (germline): MGHRA, YSYEKL. This CDR3 has 14 residues. Trimming removed 3 bases from V and 1 base from J, with 9 bases in between. DNA for the CDR3: TGCGCCAGCAGCCAGACGACAGCCCAAGAGACCCAGTACTTC. Amino acids: CASSQTTAQETQYF.

The V call is TRBV2, the J call TRBJ1-4; D is ambiguous. The CDR3 length is 14 residues. Germline CDR1 is SNHLY and CDR2 is FYNNEI. Trimming removed 5 bases at V and 4 bases at J, with 11 bases between. The CDR3 here is CASSTRSGNEKLFF. CDR3 coding DNA: TGTGCCAGCAGTACCCGTTCCGGTAATGAAAAACTGTTTTTT.

V and J are TRBV5-6 and TRBJ2-3; D possibly corresponds to TRBD1 (6 bases). This CDR3 has 15 amino acids. Germline V gives CDR1 SGHDT, CDR2 YYEEEE. Trimming stripped 4 bases from V and 2 bases from J, with 14 bases between. CDR3 sequence (DNA): TGTGCCAGCAGCGGAACAGGGACCCCCACAGATACGCAGTATTTT. Its translation is CASSGTGTPTDTQYF.

V gene TRBV7-8 combines with J gene TRBJ1-6; 7 bases line up with TRBD1. This CDR3 contains 15 residues. In germline, CDR1 is SGHVS, CDR2 FQNEAQ. Trimming cost V 6 bases and J 5 bases; bases outside gene matches: 7. In DNA form, the CDR3 reads TGTGCCAGCAGACAGGGGAGTTGTGATAATTCACCCCTCCACTTT. It specifies CASRQGSCDNSPLHF.